A selection of T cell receptor beta chains follows, all from one sample in a study of blood T cell repertoires in COVID-19. Data came from immunoSEQ multiplex PCR; TCRdb stores just in-frame clones and leaves some out. The sample holds about 200,000 clones, 88% seen once. Sequences were obtained from peripheral blood. These receptors came from a man in his fifties with COVID-19, enrolled during active disease. The conserved cysteine and the conserved F or W are not part of the CDR3 here. The D gene is left open where the match is weak.

j_call: TRBJ1-5; v_call: TRBV28; d_call: TRBD1; cdr3_aa: ASITGGESVQPQH
j_call: TRBJ2-3; v_call: TRBV10-1; d_call: TRBD1; cdr3_aa: ASSAVPGQGATDTQY
j_call: TRBJ1-1; v_call: TRBV7-9; d_call: -; cdr3_aa: ASRGTGNTEAF
j_call: TRBJ2-1; v_call: TRBV5-1; d_call: TRBD2; cdr3_aa: ASSPGGSYNEQF
j_call: TRBJ1-6; v_call: TRBV19; d_call: -; cdr3_aa: ASSMRNSPLH
j_call: TRBJ2-5; v_call: TRBV5-4; d_call: -; cdr3_aa: ASRPDEGTQY
j_call: TRBJ2-5; v_call: TRBV5-6; d_call: TRBD2; cdr3_aa: ASSLVSGGLVETQY
j_call: TRBJ2-2; v_call: TRBV19; d_call: -; cdr3_aa: ASSIVSQNTGELF
j_call: TRBJ2-7; v_call: TRBV19; d_call: TRBD1; cdr3_aa: ASRDPGQGPYEQY
j_call: TRBJ1-1; v_call: TRBV11-1; d_call: -; cdr3_aa: ASSLRRDGTEAF
j_call: TRBJ1-5; v_call: TRBV19; d_call: TRBD1; cdr3_aa: ASTLRRTGNQPQH
j_call: TRBJ1-1; v_call: TRBV7-9; d_call: -; cdr3_aa: ASSFAGRNTEAF
j_call: TRBJ1-1; v_call: TRBV30; d_call: -; cdr3_aa: AWAKLQASDTEAF
j_call: TRBJ1-5; v_call: TRBV27; d_call: TRBD1; cdr3_aa: ASSRQGSNQPQH
j_call: TRBJ2-1; v_call: TRBV2; d_call: TRBD1; cdr3_aa: ASSKPGQGANEQF
j_call: TRBJ2-5; v_call: TRBV5-1; d_call: -; cdr3_aa: ASSLGGLGLGETQY
j_call: TRBJ2-7; v_call: TRBV7-6; d_call: -; cdr3_aa: ASSLQGGEQY
j_call: TRBJ2-1; v_call: TRBV20-1; d_call: TRBD1; cdr3_aa: SAADRGEQF
j_call: TRBJ2-5; v_call: TRBV7-9; d_call: -; cdr3_aa: ASSVPGLAHLQETQY
j_call: TRBJ2-7; v_call: TRBV6-2/TRBV6-3; d_call: -; cdr3_aa: ASSRAGTYEQY
j_call: TRBJ2-7; v_call: TRBV18; d_call: TRBD1; cdr3_aa: ASSPRTGTLIYEQY
j_call: TRBJ1-4; v_call: TRBV6-1; d_call: -; cdr3_aa: ASSEGAREKLF
j_call: TRBJ2-1; v_call: TRBV6-5; d_call: TRBD1; cdr3_aa: ASSPNRGNEQF
j_call: TRBJ1-5; v_call: TRBV3-1/TRBV3-2; d_call: -; cdr3_aa: ASSQDPREGQPQH
j_call: TRBJ1-2; v_call: TRBV5-6; d_call: -; cdr3_aa: ASSLAGQGNYGYT
j_call: TRBJ2-7; v_call: TRBV6-4; d_call: TRBD1; cdr3_aa: ASSPPQGVKSYEQY
j_call: TRBJ2-1; v_call: TRBV19; d_call: -; cdr3_aa: ASSETSFTQF
j_call: TRBJ1-1; v_call: TRBV7-2; d_call: -; cdr3_aa: ASSLFGGGTEAF
j_call: TRBJ1-4; v_call: TRBV28; d_call: TRBD1; cdr3_aa: ASRWTGTNEKLF
j_call: TRBJ1-2; v_call: TRBV5-4; d_call: -; cdr3_aa: ASSPRRGTIDGYT
j_call: TRBJ2-5; v_call: TRBV7-2; d_call: -; cdr3_aa: ASRFGDSFGTQY
j_call: TRBJ2-1; v_call: TRBV5-1; d_call: TRBD2; cdr3_aa: ASSQGLASGRENEQF
j_call: TRBJ2-2; v_call: TRBV3-1/TRBV3-2; d_call: -; cdr3_aa: ASTVGARPGELF
j_call: TRBJ2-2; v_call: TRBV5-6; d_call: TRBD2; cdr3_aa: ASSFGLAGGSGGELF
j_call: TRBJ2-1; v_call: TRBV2; d_call: -; cdr3_aa: ASSFEVNEQF
j_call: TRBJ1-4; v_call: TRBV12-3/TRBV12-4; d_call: TRBD1; cdr3_aa: ASSLKGTGLF
j_call: TRBJ2-1; v_call: TRBV18; d_call: -; cdr3_aa: ASSPPKGDEQF
j_call: TRBJ1-4; v_call: TRBV30; d_call: TRBD1; cdr3_aa: AWSVRDRGVLF
j_call: TRBJ2-2; v_call: TRBV6-5; d_call: -; cdr3_aa: ASSYSTDPGELF
j_call: TRBJ1-4; v_call: TRBV25-1; d_call: -; cdr3_aa: ASRTAGSGLF
j_call: TRBJ2-5; v_call: TRBV27; d_call: -; cdr3_aa: ASSSMGVQGQETQY
j_call: TRBJ2-5; v_call: TRBV19; d_call: TRBD1; cdr3_aa: ASSIATGGMETQY
j_call: TRBJ1-4; v_call: TRBV28; d_call: TRBD1; cdr3_aa: ASKRGPTNEKLF
j_call: TRBJ2-7; v_call: TRBV7-9; d_call: TRBD2; cdr3_aa: ASSPGGLAGPGSYEQY
j_call: TRBJ1-1; v_call: TRBV9; d_call: -; cdr3_aa: ASSVVGGDGTEAF
j_call: TRBJ2-7; v_call: TRBV29-1; d_call: -; cdr3_aa: SVEATTGISYEQY
j_call: TRBJ1-2; v_call: TRBV29-1; d_call: -; cdr3_aa: SLGEGAGIGYGYT
j_call: TRBJ2-2; v_call: TRBV30; d_call: TRBD2; cdr3_aa: AWPSGGPGELF
j_call: TRBJ1-5; v_call: TRBV6-5; d_call: TRBD1; cdr3_aa: ASSRTGGAYQPQH
j_call: TRBJ2-3; v_call: TRBV19; d_call: TRBD2; cdr3_aa: ASSMGLAGGPDTQY
j_call: TRBJ2-5; v_call: TRBV2; d_call: -; cdr3_aa: ASGVSGETQY
j_call: TRBJ2-1; v_call: TRBV7-9; d_call: -; cdr3_aa: ASSSTLEQF
j_call: TRBJ2-1; v_call: TRBV2; d_call: TRBD2; cdr3_aa: ASSASGAYNEQF